These 7 T cell receptor beta chains were sequenced from one sample in a study of shared clonotypes between healthy human individuals. Data came from immunoSEQ multiplex PCR; TCRdb stores just in-frame clones and leaves some out. The sample contains about 2.2 million clones, approximately 94% of which appear only once. Terminally differentiated effector memory CD45RA+ cells were excluded from the naive CD8 cells, which were CD45RO-negative and positively selected for CCR7. Sequencing input: naive CD8+ T cells from PBMCs. These receptors were obtained from a man aged 18 to 30 in good health. Some clones in this sample may be carry-over from other donors' samples.

This chain links TRBV2 with TRBJ2-7; no clear D. V was clipped by 4 bases and J by 5 bases, with 15 bases between them. The germline V gene has CDR1 SNHLY and CDR2 FYNNEI. The CDR3 covers 14 residues. CDR3 sequence: CASSVEPGVDEQYF. Written as DNA, the CDR3 is TGTGCCAGCAGTGTGGAGCCTGGCGTGGACGAGCAGTACTTC.

As regards this clone: Other DNA sequences within the sample encode an identical CDR3. The rearrangement uses TRBV27 and TRBJ2-1, with 8 nucleotides matching TRBD2. The CDR3 is 15 amino acids. In germline, CDR1 is MNHEY, CDR2 SMNVEV (reference sequence). V lost 2 bases to trimming and J lost 9 bases; unmatched junction nucleotides: 9. For the CDR3, the DNA is TGTGCCAGCAGTTTAGGGCTAGCGGGTTTGGGTGAGCAGTTCTTC. Translating gives CASSLGLAGLGEQFF.

The chain recombines TRBV6-1 with TRBJ2-7; no reliable D call. This CDR3 spans 12 amino acids. CDR1 and CDR2 from the germline V gene are MNHNS and SASEGT. V lost 6 bases, J lost 4 bases, and 10 bases lay in between. For the CDR3, the DNA is TGTGCCAGCAGCGTGACGGATTACGAGCAGTACTTC. It translates to CASSVTDYEQYF.

This clone was recorded only once. The chain joins TRBV28 to TRBJ2-1; the D gene is possibly TRBD2 (5 bases). Germline V CDR1 and CDR2: MDHEN, SYDVKM. The CDR3 contains 15 residues. V was clipped by 5 bases and J by 7 bases, with 18 bases between them. The CDR3 DNA is TGTGCCAGCAGTATGCAGGCCGGGATACGAAATGAGCAGTTCTTC. It encodes CASSMQAGIRNEQFF. Filled out from reference TRBV28 and TRBJ2-1, the complete variable domain reads DVKVTQSSRYLVKRTGEKVFLECVQDMDHENMFWYRQDPGLGLRLIYFSYDVKMKEKGDIPEGYSVSREKKERFSLILESASTNQTSMYLCASSMQAGIRNEQFFGPGTRLTVL.

The V gene is TRBV14, the J gene TRBJ2-3, with D perhaps TRBD2 (5 bases). CDR1 and CDR2 from the germline V gene are SGHDN and FVKESK. V lost 3 bases to trimming and J lost 1 base, with 11 bases between them. CDR3 size: 15 residues. CDR3 in amino acids: CASSQEDPRTDTQYF. The CDR3 bases are TGTGCCAGCAGCCAGGAGGACCCTCGCACAGATACGCAGTATTTT.

Of note for this clone: This sample includes further DNA sequences coding for the same CDR3. The V and J genes are TRBV7-9 and TRBJ2-3; D remains unclear. The CDR3 loop spans 12 amino acids. Germline loops: CDR1 SEHNR, CDR2 FQNEAQ (reference sequence). The V and J ends lost 1 base and 4 bases respectively, with 3 bases between them. The CDR3 here is CASSLVSDTQYF. The CDR3 region has the DNA TGTGCCAGCAGCTTAGTGTCAGATACGCAGTATTTT.

To note about this clone: The same CDR3 is also encoded by other DNA sequences in this sample. The CDR3 DNA follows: TGTGCCAGCAGCCCGGGACAGGGGTTGAACACTGAAGCTTTCTTT. This gives the protein CASSPGQGLNTEAFF. This chain uses TRBV27 with TRBJ1-1; TRBD1 matches at 10 bases. This CDR3 is 15 amino acids long. CDR1 and CDR2 (germline): MNHEY, SMNVEV (reference sequence). V lost 6 bases and J lost 0; bases outside the gene matches: 4.